This T cell receptor (beta chain) was recovered during a study of brain T cells in children with intractable seizures. Clones were read by immunoSEQ multiplex PCR, and TCRdb kept only the in-frame ones, dropping some. This sample has about 350,000 clones, with 93% found just once. The sample's time point: blood from clinic visit 5 months post-surgery; TSC patient then seizure free. General study findings and limits: Absence of clones before surgery may stem from lower sequencing depth.

This clone was found once. The antigen remains undetermined. CDR1 is SGHTA, CDR2 FQGNSA, per germline. The ends lost 5 bases at V and 2 bases at J; junction bases unmatched: 12. The CDR3 sequence is 16 residues long. The V call is TRBV7-2, the J call TRBJ2-7; 7 bases match TRBD2. The clonotype comes from a boy younger than two with tuberous sclerosis and intractable seizures. Sample: peripheral blood, taken more than 4 months after surgery. Here the CDR3 reads CASSPLMAGDTYEQYF. DNA of the CDR3: TGTGCCAGCAGCCCCTTGATGGCGGGAGATACCTACGAGCAGTACTTC.